This TCR beta chain is drawn from a study of shared clonotypes between healthy human individuals. Findings and caveats of the study: Rarefaction showed sorted-subset sequencing was incomplete despite large depth. A few donors had approximately 4.6% of their naive CD4 clonotypes in common. In contrast to clonotypes shared by all four donors, non-shared clonotypes had lower generation probabilities.

This clone was observed a single time. Its antigen is not known. Trimming left V 8 bases short and J 3 bases short, with 17 bases between. The length of the CDR3 is 14 residues. The germline gives CDR1 MDHEN, CDR2 SYDVKM. Naive CD8 cells were CD45RO-negative, positively selected for CCR7, excluding terminally differentiated effector memory CD45RA+ cells. Genomic DNA (from each subset) was split evenly across several immunoSEQ plates. Profiling relied on immunoSEQ multiplex PCR, and the TCRdb table lists in-frame clones only, not all of them. The table includes roughly 2.1 million clones, about 93% detected once.

The rearrangement joins TRBV28 to TRBJ2-7; possible D gene TRBD1, 5 bases. The receptor's source is a man between 18 and 35 years old in good health. Some clones in this sample may be carry-over from other donors' samples. Material for sequencing was naive CD8+ T cells from PBMCs. The chain's CDR3 is CASEDGQGDYEQYF. The CDR3 nucleotides read TGTGCCAGCGAGGATGGGCAAGGGGACTACGAGCAGTACTTC.